Presented here are 32 T cell receptor beta chains from one specimen sequenced in a study of T cells in Graves' hyperthyroidism and ophthalmopathy. RNA transcripts gave rise to amplified TCR beta CDR3 regions. HTBI primers were the set used in a first-round RT-PCR of the TCR CDR3. TCRdb redid the calling of the multiplex PCR reads with MiXCR, one entry per CDR3 protein. This sample has around 450,000 distinct CDR3 sequences; about 15% occur once, and the top ten carry around 7.7%. The sequencing input was blood. These receptors all stem from a woman under 30 with Graves' hyperthyroidism.

The chain carries TRBV19 and TRBJ1-4; 9 bases are a match to TRBD1. V shed 4 bases, J shed 8 bases, and the junction held 5 bases outside the gene matches. CDR1 LNHDA and CDR2 SQIVND come from the germline V gene (reference sequence). The CDR3 has 14 amino acids. This CDR3 reads CASSTGTGLEKLFF. The CDR3 DNA is TGTGCCAGTAGTACAGGGACAGGGTTGGAAAAACTGTTTTTT.

This clonotype showed up many times. This chain uses TRBV25-1 with TRBJ2-7, with TRBD2 matching 7 bases. Trimming cost V 5 bases and J 5 bases; bases outside gene matches: 15. The CDR3 is made up of 16 amino acids. The germline V gene encodes CDR1 MGHDK and CDR2 SYGVNS. CDR3: CASSPQNWQGGDEQYF. For the CDR3, the DNA is TGTGCCAGCAGTCCACAGAATTGGCAGGGAGGGGACGAGCAGTACTTC.

The table lists this clonotype with many counts. This chain connects TRBV12-3 or TRBV12-4 to TRBJ2-2; TRBD1 agrees at 7 bases. This CDR3 has 15 residues. Unmatched junction bases numbered 11, after V lost 6 bases and J lost 7 bases. The DNA of the CDR3 is TGTGCCAGCAGCGGGACAGCTCTAGGGCACGGGGAGCTGTTTTTT. As protein: CASSGTALGHGELFF.

This clonotype was counted a few times. The chain is built from TRBV28 and TRBJ1-2, with TRBD1 identical over 9 bases. The CDR3 totals 16 residues. V lost 6 bases, J lost 7 bases, and 15 bases stayed unmatched. From germline, CDR1 is MDHEN and CDR2 SYDVKM. The CDR3, as DNA: TGTGCCAGCAGCCCAACGGGGGGACAGGGAAGGTTTGGCTACACCTTC. It translates to CASSPTGGQGRFGYTF.

This clonotype was seen at least ten times. The genes are TRBV11-3 and TRBJ2-3; the D is unclear. Germline V gene sequence: CDR1 SGHNT, CDR2 YENEEA. The CDR3 runs 14 residues. Deletions cut 5 bases from V and 0 bases from J, with 9 bases between. In nucleotides, the CDR3 is TGTGCCAGCAGCCGTCTGGGGAGCACAGATACGCAGTATTTT. It encodes CASSRLGSTDTQYF.

This clonotype appeared many times. V is TRBV9 and J is TRBJ2-5, with TRBD2 matching 14 bases. The CDR3 is made up of 16 amino acids. Looked up from germline, CDR1 is SGDLS and CDR2 is YYNGEE. V was clipped by 3 bases and J by 4 bases; unmatched bases: 5. CDR3 region: CASSERLAGGRETQYF. The CDR3 coding sequence is TGTGCCAGCAGCGAACGACTAGCGGGAGGGCGAGAGACCCAGTACTTC.

This clonotype was seen at least ten times. The rearrangement links TRBV5-1 to TRBJ2-7, with 9 bases that match TRBD1. J lost 3 bases, V lost 4 bases, and 8 bases had no gene match. The CDR3 extends over 15 amino acids. Germline assignment: CDR1 SGHRS and CDR2 YFSETQ. CDR3 DNA sequence: TGCGCCAGCAGCGAGGGACAGGGCAACCACTACGAGCAGTACTTC. Translating it yields CASSEGQGNHYEQYF.

In this sample, this clonotype turned up many times. The chain uses TRBV20-1 and TRBJ2-7, with 8 bases that match TRBD2. V lost 6 bases to trimming and J lost 4 bases; unmatched junction nucleotides: 8. Germline values: CDR1 DFQATT, CDR2 SNEGSKA (reference sequence). The CDR3 is 13 residues long. CDR3 nucleotide sequence: TGCAGTGCCACGGGACTAGTTGGGTACGAGCAGTACTTC. It yields the protein CSATGLVGYEQYF.

This clonotype appeared a few times. V gene TRBV2 combines with J gene TRBJ2-2; D is uncertain. V was pared by 5 bases and J by 5 bases, with 3 bases between. In germline, CDR1 is SNHLY, CDR2 FYNNEI. The CDR3 contains 11 residues. The CDR3 region has the DNA TGTGCCAGCAGTTATACCGGGGAGCTGTTTTTT. Residues: CASSYTGELFF.

This clonotype has at least ten counts. The J gene is TRBJ2-1, the V gene TRBV5-1; 11 nucleotides match TRBD2. J gave up 7 bases and V 3 bases, and 9 bases lay outside the gene matches. CDR1 SGHRS and CDR2 YFSETQ come from the germline V gene. CDR3 length: 16 residues. The CDR3 region has the DNA TGCGCCAGCAGCTGGCGCGGGACTAGCGGACAAAATGAGCAGTTCTTC. It translates to CASSWRGTSGQNEQFF.

The chain uses TRBV7-2 and TRBJ1-2; possibly TRBD1 for D (5 bases). The germline gives CDR1 SGHTA, CDR2 FQGNSA. The CDR3 is made up of 12 amino acids. The V gene lost 1 base and the J gene lost 10 bases, with 10 bases spanning the gap. The CDR3, as DNA: TGTGCCAGCAGCTTAGTCAGGGCCATCTACACCTTC. Translated: CASSLVRAIYTF.

CDR3 protein: CASSLGTGIDEQYF. The CDR3 DNA reads TGTGCCAGCAGCTTGGGGACAGGGATCGACGAGCAGTACTTC. The V and J genes are TRBV11-3 and TRBJ2-7, with 9 bases that match TRBD1. This CDR3 spans 14 amino acids. Per germline, CDR1 SGHNT and CDR2 YENEEA. Trimming took 3 bases from V and 5 from J; bases not matched to a gene: 5.

There are many counts of this clonotype. The V gene is TRBV2, the J gene TRBJ1-4; D is perhaps TRBD1 (5 bases). Trimming left V 7 bases short and J 7 bases short, with 13 bases between. Germline CDR1 SNHLY, CDR2 FYNNEI. The CDR3 has 13 residues. The CDR3 protein is CASTRQHGEKLFF. The CDR3, as DNA: TGTGCCAGCACGAGACAGCACGGTGAAAAACTGTTTTTT.

This clonotype was counted at least ten times. The V and J genes are TRBV5-1 and TRBJ2-3; D could derive from TRBD1 or TRBD2 (5 bases each). The CDR3 consists of 16 residues. V lost 1 base and J 0 bases, leaving 12 bases between the germline ends. From germline, CDR1 is SGHRS and CDR2 YFSETQ. Here the CDR3 DNA reads TGCGCCAGCAGCTTGCAGGGCAGGACTAGCACAGATACGCAGTATTTT. Protein: CASSLQGRTSTDTQYF.

Concerning this clonotype itself: A much larger clonotype is one base distant, so this may be a read error. The chain carries TRBV6-1 and TRBJ2-6; possible D gene TRBD1, 6 bases. The CDR3 sequence is 15 residues long. V was trimmed by 4 bases and J by 0 bases, leaving 7 bases between them. Germline CDR1 is MNHNS and CDR2 is SASEGT. CDR3 coding DNA: TGTGCCAGCAGTGGACAGGCCTCTGGGGCCAACGTCCTGACTTTC. Translating it yields CASSGQASGANVLTF.

This clonotype was detected ten times or more. The chain joins TRBV7-8 to TRBJ2-5, with 12 bases that match TRBD1. J was trimmed by 5 bases and V by 7 bases; bases with no gene match: 5. The CDR3 consists of 14 residues. Germline V gene sequence: CDR1 SGHVS, CDR2 FQNEAQ. DNA of the CDR3: TGTGCCAGCACCGGGACAGGGGGCAGGGAGACCCAGTACTTC. Translated: CASTGTGGRETQYF.

This clonotype was seen many times. The J gene is TRBJ1-2, the V gene TRBV5-1; no reliable D call. The germline gives CDR1 SGHRS, CDR2 YFSETQ. CDR3 size: 15 residues. V lost 3 bases and J lost 4, with 16 bases in between. The CDR3 DNA reads as TGCGCCAGCAGCTGGTCCGACGTCCGGGGCTATGGCTACACCTTC. Translated: CASSWSDVRGYGYTF.

To note about this clonotype: A much more abundant neighbour one base away suggests this may be a read error. This chain uses TRBV11-2 with TRBJ2-4; D is perhaps TRBD1 (6 bases). Germline CDR1 reads SGHAT; CDR2 reads FQNNGV. The CDR3 consists of 15 residues. Trimming left V 2 bases short and J 2 bases short, with 10 bases between. CDR3: CASSLLQGTKNIQYF. CDR3 sequence (DNA): TGTGCCAGCAGCTTACTTCAGGGGACCAAAAACATTCAGTACTTC.

The gene calls are TRBV7-8 and TRBJ2-1; 13 bases are a match to TRBD2. After removal of 2 bases from V and 0 bases from J, the junction contained 10 bases not matched to a gene. CDR3 length: 20 amino acids. From germline, CDR1 is SGHVS and CDR2 FQNEAQ. The CDR3 DNA reads as TGTGCCAGCAGCTTAACTCCGGGACTAGCGGGGTTAAGCTCCTACAATGAGCAGTTCTTC. It yields the protein CASSLTPGLAGLSSYNEQFF. Together with reference TRBV7-8 and TRBJ2-1, the CDR3 gives the full variable domain: GAGVSQSPRYKVAKRGQDVALRCDPISGHVSLFWYQQALGQGPEFLTYFQNEAQLDKSGLPSDRFFAERPEGSVSTLKIQRTQQEDSAVYLCASSLTPGLAGLSSYNEQFFGPGTRLTVL.

Only a few counts were recorded for this clonotype. The rearrangement joins TRBV7-9 to TRBJ1-2; D remains ambiguous. There are 14 residues in the CDR3. Germline assignment: CDR1 SEHNR and CDR2 FQNEAQ (reference sequence). The germline V and J ends were trimmed by 7 bases and 4 bases, with 16 bases remaining between them. CDR3 region: CASTTSSGVYGYTF. CDR3 in DNA: TGTGCCAGCACCACTTCAAGTGGGGTCTATGGCTACACCTTC.

This clonotype has a count of ten or more. CDR3 sequence: CASYTPGTGYGYTF. The CDR3 nucleotides are TGTGCCAGCTACACGCCCGGGACAGGGTACGGCTACACCTTC. The chain recombines TRBV28 with TRBJ1-2; TRBD1 aligns across 9 bases. The trim removed 8 bases at V and 8 bases at J, leaving 12 bases unmatched. The CDR3 covers 14 residues. CDR1 MDHEN and CDR2 SYDVKM come from the germline V gene.

The V call is TRBV19, the J call TRBJ1-2; no definite D call. The CDR3 sequence is 12 residues long. Germline assignment: CDR1 LNHDA and CDR2 SQIVND (reference sequence). V lost 5 bases and J 6 bases, leaving 10 bases between the germline ends. The CDR3 region has the DNA TGTGCCAGTAGTTTTGGACTCGATGGCTACACCTTC. Protein product: CASSFGLDGYTF.

The V and J genes are TRBV6-1 and TRBJ1-1; TRBD1 matches at 7 bases. Germline V gene sequence: CDR1 MNHNS, CDR2 SASEGT. This CDR3 is built from 16 residues. Unmatched junction bases numbered 14, after V lost 2 bases and J lost 8 bases. Here the CDR3 DNA reads TGTGCCAGCAGTGAAAGCATTACCTGGGGGACAGCCGAAGCTTTCTTT. Residues: CASSESITWGTAEAFF.

This clonotype was seen a few times. The genes are TRBV19 and TRBJ1-2; unclear D gene. Deletions cut 5 bases from V and 3 bases from J, with 10 bases between. Germline values: CDR1 LNHDA, CDR2 SQIVND (reference sequence). The CDR3 spans 13 residues. The CDR3 DNA sequence: TGTGCCAGTAGTTTCCGGGAATACTATGGCTACACCTTC. Its translation: CASSFREYYGYTF.

This clonotype came up many times. This chain connects TRBV27 to TRBJ2-5, with 10 positions matching TRBD2. Per the germline V gene, CDR1 is MNHEY and CDR2 is SMNVEV (reference sequence). J lost 2 bases, V lost 2 bases, and 8 bases had no gene match. CDR3 length: 17 residues. This CDR3 reads CASSLRGGLAVQETQYF. In nucleotides, the CDR3 is TGTGCCAGCAGTTTACGGGGCGGACTAGCGGTACAAGAGACCCAGTACTTC.

The V and J genes are TRBV15 and TRBJ2-7; TRBD1 agrees at 7 bases. The CDR3 consists of 13 residues. CDR1 LNHNV and CDR2 YYDKDF come from the germline V gene (reference sequence). Trimming took 6 bases from V and 1 from J; bases not matched to a gene: 3. The CDR3 DNA is TGTGCCACCAGTCCGGGACAGTCCTACGAGCAGTACTTC. Its protein is CATSPGQSYEQYF.

The chain uses TRBV7-9 and TRBJ1-6, with 7 bases identical to TRBD1. Per the germline V gene, CDR1 is SEHNR and CDR2 is FQNEAQ (reference sequence). There are 17 residues in the CDR3. V lost 1 base and J lost 9; bases outside the gene matches: 12. CDR3 sequence reads: CASSLGQGPGGISPLHF. The CDR3 bases are TGTGCCAGCAGCTTAGGACAGGGCCCTGGGGGGATTTCACCCCTCCACTTT.

Turning to this clonotype: A much larger clone lies a single base off, so this may be a read error. This rearrangement joins TRBV3-1 to TRBJ1-6; D unclear. Germline-derived CDR1 and CDR2 are LGHDT and YNNKEL (reference sequence). V lost 0 bases and J 9 bases, leaving 6 bases between the germline ends. The CDR3 totals 13 residues. The CDR3 nucleotides read TGTGCCAGCAGCCAAGATTGGTCTTCACCCCTCCACTTT. Translation: CASSQDWSSPLHF.

This clonotype was detected many times. CDR3 in DNA: TGTGCCAGCAGTGAACGTGAAGGTAATCAGCCCCAGCATTTT. Translation: CASSEREGNQPQHF. The gene calls are TRBV2 and TRBJ1-5, with D uncertain. This CDR3 region has 14 residues. Germline values: CDR1 SNHLY, CDR2 FYNNEI. V was pared by 2 bases and J by 4 bases, with 9 bases between.

At least ten counts were recorded for this clonotype. The V call is TRBV7-9, the J call TRBJ2-5; a weak D match, TRBD2 (6 bases). This CDR3 has 13 residues. The V end was cut by 4 bases, the J end by 4 bases, with 10 bases between. Per the germline V gene, CDR1 is SEHNR and CDR2 is FQNEAQ (reference sequence). The CDR3 protein is CASSSLARETQYF. CDR3 bases: TGTGCCAGCAGCTCACTAGCTCGAGAGACCCAGTACTTC.

This rearrangement joins TRBV12-3 or TRBV12-4 to TRBJ2-7, with 10 positions matching TRBD1. The CDR3 consists of 14 residues. The ends lost 6 bases at V and 5 bases at J; junction bases unmatched: 7. The CDR3 sequence: CASSPTGGFHEQYF. The CDR3 region has the DNA TGTGCCAGCAGCCCGACAGGGGGCTTCCACGAGCAGTACTTC.

This clonotype was counted only a few times. A read error may produce the germline difference seen at one junction end. V and J are TRBV6-4 and TRBJ1-6; D gene unclear. The CDR3 consists of 13 residues. Germline CDR1 is MRHNA and CDR2 is SNTAGT. The DNA of the CDR3 is TGTGCCACCAGTGACTCGGGGAATTCACCCCTCCACTTT. It is translated as CATSDSGNSPLHF.